The 23 T cell receptor beta chains given below trace back to one sample, sequenced in a study of read filtering for tumor transcriptome and immune sequencing. Molecular barcoded adaptors covering alpha/delta and beta/gamma chains were used on 400 to 450 ng RNA. TCRdb called the reads again in MiXCR, with one record for every CDR3 protein. The sample lists 90,000 to 95,000 distinct CDR3 sequences; 20% to 25% were seen once. Input material: a population of CD138-negative cells sorted from bone marrow. The receptor source for this set is a donor aged 40 or over with multiple myeloma.

Turning to this clonotype: A single base is all that separates this from a far larger clone, so a read error is likely. The chain uses TRBV4-1 and TRBJ2-7; possibly TRBD2 for D (7 bases). The V gene's germline CDR1 is MGHRA and CDR2 YSYEKL. This CDR3 is built from 16 residues. For the CDR3, the DNA is TGTGCCAGCGGCCAAGATGGGGGGGGGCCGTGGTACGAGCAGTACTTC. This sequence encodes CASGQDGGGPWYEQYF.

This clonotype occurred many times. This chain joins TRBV18 and TRBJ2-5, with TRBD1 as a possible D gene (6 bases). This CDR3 has 14 residues. CDR1 is KGHSH and CDR2 is LQKENI in the germline V gene. The V and J ends lost 2 bases and 5 bases respectively, with 12 bases between them. DNA for the CDR3: TGTGCCAGCTCACCAATGGGGGCTTGGGAGACCCAGTACTTC. As protein: CASSPMGAWETQYF.

Notes on this clonotype: Being one base from a much bigger clone, this may be a read error. The V and J genes are TRBV11-2 and TRBJ1-2; 9 nucleotides agree with TRBD1. The germline V gene has CDR1 SGHAT and CDR2 FQNNGV. The CDR3 is made up of 18 amino acids. CDR3 bases: TGTGCCGGCAGCTTAGGCCTACTACAGGGGGCTGTTAACTATGGCTACACCTTC. This gives the protein CAGSLGLLQGAVNYGYTF. Variable domain in full (rest from reference TRBV11-2 and TRBJ1-2): EAGVAQSPRYKIIEKRQSVAFWCNPISGHATLYWYQQILGQGPKLLIQFQNNGVVDDSQLPKDRFSAERLKGVDSTLKIQPAKLEDSAVYLCAGSLGLLQGAVNYGYTFGSGTRLTVV.

This clonotype has a count of ten or more. This chain joins TRBV29-1 and TRBJ2-3; D is possibly TRBD1 (6 bases). The CDR3 sequence is 14 residues long. Germline CDR1 and CDR2: SQVTM and ANQGSEA. V was clipped by 2 bases and J by 4 bases, with 13 bases between them. The CDR3 is CSVERDTKPDTQYF. The CDR3 nucleotides are TGCAGCGTTGAACGGGACACCAAACCAGATACGCAGTATTTT.

The CDR3 spells CASSLDGTLYNEQFF. The CDR3 DNA follows: TGTGCCAGCAGCTTGGATGGGACACTATACAATGAGCAGTTCTTC. V usage is TRBV5-4 and J usage is TRBJ2-1; tentative D call: TRBD1 (6 bases). The ends were cut back, 0 bases at V and 4 bases at J, with 11 bases in the middle. Per the germline V gene, CDR1 is SGHNT and CDR2 is YYREEE (reference sequence). There are 15 residues in the CDR3.

A few counts support this clonotype. This chain connects TRBV12-5 to TRBJ2-2, with TRBD1 matching 10 bases. The CDR3 spans 18 residues. Germline loops: CDR1 LGHNT, CDR2 FRNRAP. V trimming: 1 base; J trimming: 3 bases; junction bases outside the gene matches: 8. The CDR3 is CASGLAMGQGRDTGELFF. The CDR3 region has the DNA TGTGCTAGTGGTTTGGCAATGGGACAGGGGAGGGACACCGGGGAGCTGTTTTTT.

In its sample, this clonotype was seen many times. V gene TRBV18 combines with J gene TRBJ2-6; a weak D match, TRBD1 (5 bases). V lost 3 bases and J lost 4, with 10 bases in between. Germline V gives CDR1 KGHSH, CDR2 LQKENI. The CDR3 runs 15 residues. The CDR3 bases are TGTGCCAGCTCACCGCAGGGAACGGGGGCCAACGTCCTGACTTTC. This translates into CASSPQGTGANVLTF.

Comment on this clonotype: This may be a read error, as it is one base from a much larger clone. The chain joins TRBV5-1 to TRBJ2-3, with 9 bases lining up with TRBD1. The CDR3 runs to 16 residues. Germline assignment: CDR1 SGHRS and CDR2 YFSETQ. V was pared by 9 bases and J by 5 bases, with 16 bases of the junction left unmatched. The CDR3 here is CANRAQGASQVDTQYF. The CDR3 DNA sequence: TGCGCCAACAGGGCACAGGGGGCGAGTCAAGTAGATACGCAGTATTTT.

This clonotype showed up just a few times. The chain carries TRBV5-1 and TRBJ2-7; 9 bases map to TRBD1. Unmatched junction bases numbered 6, after V lost 3 bases and J lost 5 bases. Germline V lookup: CDR1 SGHRS, CDR2 YFSETQ. This CDR3 is built from 14 residues. CDR3 loop: CASSSRTGANEQYF. CDR3 coding DNA: TGCGCCAGCAGCTCCAGGACAGGGGCGAACGAGCAGTACTTC.

Note on this clonotype: This may come from a read error, since a much larger clone is one base off. The rearrangement links TRBV28 to TRBJ2-3; D is uncertain. Looked up from germline, CDR1 is MDHEN and CDR2 is SYDVKM. This CDR3 comprises 13 residues. The CDR3 DNA follows: TGTGCCAGCAGCCGGCGCTGGTCGGGTACGCAGTGTTTT. This sequence encodes CASSRRWSGTQCF.

This clonotype was counted ten times or more. The rearrangement joins TRBV12-3 or TRBV12-4 to TRBJ2-6; 10 positions match TRBD1. V gave up 5 bases and J gave up 2 bases; unmatched junction bases: 3. The CDR3 loop spans 16 amino acids. The CDR3 coding sequence is TGTGCCAGCAGTCCCGGGACAGGGGCTGGGGCCAACGTCCTGACTTTC. Its protein is CASSPGTGAGANVLTF.

This clonotype was counted ten times or more. V and J are TRBV5-1 and TRBJ1-1; no firm D call. V dropped 6 bases and J dropped 0 bases, with 15 bases sitting between them. The CDR3 consists of 15 residues. CDR1 and CDR2 (germline): SGHRS, YFSETQ. The CDR3, as DNA: TGCGCCAGCAATCTTGATGGGCAAATGAACACTGAAGCTTTCTTT. Its protein is CASNLDGQMNTEAFF.

V gene TRBV19 combines with J gene TRBJ1-5, with D unresolved. The germline V and J ends were trimmed by 3 bases and 4 bases, with 4 bases remaining between them. Germline V gene lookup returns CDR1 LNHDA and CDR2 SQIVND (reference sequence). The CDR3 is 12 residues long. The CDR3 protein is CASSMQNQPQHF. CDR3 sequence (DNA): TGTGCCAGTAGTATGCAGAATCAGCCCCAGCATTTT.

The J gene is TRBJ2-3, the V gene TRBV11-2; possibly TRBD2 for D (5 bases). V lost 3 bases and J lost 3, with 10 bases in between. CDR1 SGHAT and CDR2 FQNNGV come from the germline V gene. The CDR3 length is 14 residues. The CDR3, as DNA: TGTGCCAGCAGCTTCGGCCGGGGAACAGATACGCAGTATTTT. It translates to CASSFGRGTDTQYF.

This clonotype has a count of ten or more. V is TRBV28 and J is TRBJ2-7, with 7 nucleotides matching TRBD1. The CDR3 is made up of 13 amino acids. The germline gives CDR1 MDHEN, CDR2 SYDVKM. Trimming removed 8 bases from V and 4 bases from J; junction bases left unmatched: 8. In DNA, the CDR3 is TGTGCCAGCCGGACACGACAGGGTTACGAGCAGTACTTC. Translating gives CASRTRQGYEQYF.

Points on this clonotype: A much larger clonotype is one base distant, so this may be a read error. V gene TRBV7-2 combines with J gene TRBJ1-5; D unresolved. V gave up 4 bases and J gave up 4 bases, with 8 bases separating them. In germline, CDR1 is SGHTA, CDR2 FQGNSA. This CDR3 contains 13 residues. The CDR3 is CTSSWTANQPQHF. The CDR3 nucleotides are TGTACCAGCAGCTGGACCGCGAATCAGCCCCAGCATTTT.

This clonotype was observed at least ten times. The chain employs TRBV9 and TRBJ2-1; D possibly corresponds to TRBD2 (6 bases). The CDR3 spans 14 residues. CDR1 and CDR2 from the germline V gene are SGDLS and YYNGEE. Trimming left V 4 bases short and J 2 bases short, with 10 bases between. The DNA of the CDR3 is TGTGCCAGCAGCCCCCGGACTACCTACAATGAGCAGTTCTTC. Translating it yields CASSPRTTYNEQFF.

As concerns this clonotype: The CDR3 carries no conserved terminal phenylalanine or tryptophan, so it likely arises from a read error. The chain joins TRBV14 to TRBJ2-5, with 8 bases that match TRBD1. The CDR3 sequence is 17 residues long. CDR1 is SGHDN, CDR2 FVKESK, per germline. CDR3 DNA: TGTGCCAGCAGTCAAGGGATCGACAGGGGCGGGTTGAAGACCCAGTACTCC. Translated: CASSQGIDRGGLKTQYS.

This clonotype was observed once. A much larger clone differs from this one at a single base, so this may be a read error. The rearrangement links TRBV5-1 to TRBJ2-5, with TRBD1 matching over 7 bases. The CDR3 covers 15 residues. Germline CDR1 SGHRS, CDR2 YFSETQ. CDR3 residues: CAGSLATGAGETQYF. CDR3 coding DNA: TGCGCCGGCAGCTTGGCTACAGGGGCCGGGGAGACCCAGTACTTC.

The table lists this clonotype with many counts. This chain uses TRBV6-6 with TRBJ2-7; no firm D call. This CDR3 spans 13 amino acids. Trimming removed 2 bases from V and 5 bases from J, with 10 bases in between. Germline V CDR1 and CDR2: MNHNY, SVGAGI (reference sequence). In DNA, the CDR3 is TGTGCCAGCAGTTACGGGCAGGCCCACGAGCAGTACTTC. It codes for CASSYGQAHEQYF.

This clonotype has ten or more counts. The CDR3 bases are TGTGCCAGCTCACCGGAGGTGTTGGGGAAGACTGAAGCTTTCTTT. Residues: CASSPEVLGKTEAFF. This chain joins TRBV18 and TRBJ1-1; D gene uncertain. The CDR3 has 15 amino acids. Germline CDR1 reads KGHSH; CDR2 reads LQKENI. Deletions cut 3 bases from V and 5 bases from J, with 16 bases between.

This clonotype was counted between two and nine times. This chain uses TRBV5-4 with TRBJ2-7; TRBD2 agrees at 11 bases. V was clipped by 4 bases and J by 5 bases; unmatched bases: 2. The CDR3 is made up of 13 amino acids. CDR1 is SGHNT, CDR2 YYREEE, per germline (reference sequence). CDR3 region: CASSEGLADEQYF. In nucleotides, the CDR3 is TGTGCCAGCAGCGAGGGACTAGCGGACGAGCAGTACTTC.

Details on this clonotype: This clone may be a read error of a much larger clone one base away. The chain uses TRBV4-1 and TRBJ2-5; tentatively, D is TRBD1 (6 bases). The CDR3 is made up of 14 amino acids. Germline V gene lookup returns CDR1 MGHRA and CDR2 YSYEKL. CDR3 bases: TGCGCCAGCCGAAACCCTGGGACAAAAGAGACCCAGCACTTC. This codes for CASRNPGTKETQHF.